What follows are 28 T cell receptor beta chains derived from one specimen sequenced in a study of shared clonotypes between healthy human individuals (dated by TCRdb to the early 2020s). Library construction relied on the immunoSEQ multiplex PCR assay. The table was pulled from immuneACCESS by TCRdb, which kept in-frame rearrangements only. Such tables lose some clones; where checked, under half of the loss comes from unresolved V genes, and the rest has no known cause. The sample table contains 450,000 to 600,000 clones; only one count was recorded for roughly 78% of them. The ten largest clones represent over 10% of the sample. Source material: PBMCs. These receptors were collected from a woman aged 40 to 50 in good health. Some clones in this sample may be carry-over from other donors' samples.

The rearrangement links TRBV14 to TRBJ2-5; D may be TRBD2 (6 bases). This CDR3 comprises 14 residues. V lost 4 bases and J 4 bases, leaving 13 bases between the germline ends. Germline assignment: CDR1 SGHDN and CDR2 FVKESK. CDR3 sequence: CASSPWRARETQYF. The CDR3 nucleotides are TGTGCCAGCAGCCCTTGGAGGGCCAGAGAGACCCAGTACTTC.

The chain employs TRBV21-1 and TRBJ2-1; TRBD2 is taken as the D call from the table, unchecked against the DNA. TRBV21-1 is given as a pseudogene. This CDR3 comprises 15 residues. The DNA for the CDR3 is TGTGCCAGCAGCAACACCGGGAGGGCCTACAATGAGCAGTTCTTC. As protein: CASSNTGRAYNEQFF.

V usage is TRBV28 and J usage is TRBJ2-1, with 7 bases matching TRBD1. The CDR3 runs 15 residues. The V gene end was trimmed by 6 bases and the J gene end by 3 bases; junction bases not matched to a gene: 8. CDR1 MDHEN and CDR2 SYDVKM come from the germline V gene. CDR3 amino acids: CASSLPGQNYNEQFF. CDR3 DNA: TGTGCCAGCAGCCTTCCGGGACAGAACTACAATGAGCAGTTCTTC. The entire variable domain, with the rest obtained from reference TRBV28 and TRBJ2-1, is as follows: DVKVTQSSRYLVKRTGEKVFLECVQDMDHENMFWYRQDPGLGLRLIYFSYDVKMKEKGDIPEGYSVSREKKERFSLILESASTNQTSMYLCASSLPGQNYNEQFFGPGTRLTVL.

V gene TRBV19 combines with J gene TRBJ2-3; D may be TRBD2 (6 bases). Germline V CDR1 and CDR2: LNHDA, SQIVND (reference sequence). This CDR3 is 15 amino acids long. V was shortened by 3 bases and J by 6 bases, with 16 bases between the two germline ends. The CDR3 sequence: CASSIDSGGEDTQYF. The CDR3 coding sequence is TGTGCCAGTAGTATTGATAGCGGCGGGGAGGATACGCAGTATTTT.

CDR3 residues: CASSLGLAGGPYEQYF. The CDR3 DNA reads TGTGCCAGCAGCTTGGGACTAGCGGGAGGACCCTACGAGCAGTACTTC. This chain uses TRBV7-8 with TRBJ2-7, with TRBD2 identical over 15 bases. The CDR3 contains 16 residues. Germline V CDR1 and CDR2: SGHVS, FQNEAQ. Trimming cost V 3 bases and J 2 bases; bases outside gene matches: 2.

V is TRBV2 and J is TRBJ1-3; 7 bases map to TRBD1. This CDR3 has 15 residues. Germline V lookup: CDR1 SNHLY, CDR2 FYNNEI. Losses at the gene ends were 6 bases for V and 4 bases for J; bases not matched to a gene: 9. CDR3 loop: CASSPQGNRGNTIYF. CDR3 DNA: TGTGCCAGCAGCCCACAGGGGAACAGGGGAAACACCATATATTTT.

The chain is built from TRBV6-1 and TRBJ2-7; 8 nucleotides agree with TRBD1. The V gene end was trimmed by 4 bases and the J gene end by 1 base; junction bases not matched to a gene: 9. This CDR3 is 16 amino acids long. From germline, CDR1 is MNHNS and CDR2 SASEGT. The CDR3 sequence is CASSATRQGISYEQYF. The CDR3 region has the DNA TGTGCCAGCAGTGCAACCCGACAGGGGATTTCCTACGAGCAGTACTTC.

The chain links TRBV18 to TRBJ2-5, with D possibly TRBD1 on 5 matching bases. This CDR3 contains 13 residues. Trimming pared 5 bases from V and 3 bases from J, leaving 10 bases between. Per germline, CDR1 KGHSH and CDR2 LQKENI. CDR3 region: CASSRAGKETQYF. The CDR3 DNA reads TGTGCCAGCTCAAGGGCAGGGAAAGAGACCCAGTACTTC.

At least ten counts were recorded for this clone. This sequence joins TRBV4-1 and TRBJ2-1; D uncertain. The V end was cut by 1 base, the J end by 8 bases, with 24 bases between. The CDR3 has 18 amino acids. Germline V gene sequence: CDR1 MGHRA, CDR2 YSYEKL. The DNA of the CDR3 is TGCGCCAGCAGCCAAGGGGGTCTGGTGGCCTTCACCGTCCATGAGCAGTTCTTC. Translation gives CASSQGGLVAFTVHEQFF.

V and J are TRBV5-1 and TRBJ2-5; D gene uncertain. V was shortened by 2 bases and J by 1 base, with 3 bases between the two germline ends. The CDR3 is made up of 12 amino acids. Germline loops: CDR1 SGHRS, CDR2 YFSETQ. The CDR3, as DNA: TGCGCCAGCAGCTTCACCCAAGAGACCCAGTACTTC. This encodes CASSFTQETQYF.

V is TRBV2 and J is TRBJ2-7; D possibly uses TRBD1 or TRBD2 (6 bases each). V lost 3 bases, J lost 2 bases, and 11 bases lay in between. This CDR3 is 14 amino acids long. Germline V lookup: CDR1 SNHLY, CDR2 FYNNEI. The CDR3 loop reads CASSDYREAYEQYF. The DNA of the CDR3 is TGTGCCAGCAGTGATTACAGGGAGGCCTACGAGCAGTACTTC.

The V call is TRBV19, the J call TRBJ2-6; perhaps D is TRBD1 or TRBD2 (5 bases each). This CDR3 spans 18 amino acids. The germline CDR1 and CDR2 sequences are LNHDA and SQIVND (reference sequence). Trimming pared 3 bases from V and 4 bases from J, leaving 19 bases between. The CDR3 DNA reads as TGTGCCAGTAGTATTACAGGAGCAGGGAGAACCGGGGCCAACGTCCTGACTTTC. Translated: CASSITGAGRTGANVLTF.

CDR3 nucleotide sequence: TGTGCCAGCTCAGAAGGACCGACAGGGACTACCTACGAGCAGTACTTC. Its translation is CASSEGPTGTTYEQYF. The chain uses TRBV18 and TRBJ2-7; either TRBD1 or TRBD2 may supply D (7 bases each). V was trimmed by 5 bases and J by 2 bases, leaving 19 bases between them. The CDR3 runs to 16 residues. Germline CDR1 reads KGHSH; CDR2 reads LQKENI. Supplemented by reference TRBV18 and TRBJ2-7, the full variable domain reads NAGVMQNPRHLVRRRGQEARLRCSPMKGHSHVYWYRQLPEEGLKFMVYLQKENIIDESGMPKERFSAEFPKEGPSILRIQQVVRGDSAAYFCASSEGPTGTTYEQYFGPGTRLTVT.

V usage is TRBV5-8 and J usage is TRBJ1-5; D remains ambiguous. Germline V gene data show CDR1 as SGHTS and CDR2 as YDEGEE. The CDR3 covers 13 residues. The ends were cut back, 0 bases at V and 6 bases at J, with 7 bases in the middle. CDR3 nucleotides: TGTGCCAGCAGCTTGGAATTCGGTCAGCCCCAGCATTTT. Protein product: CASSLEFGQPQHF.

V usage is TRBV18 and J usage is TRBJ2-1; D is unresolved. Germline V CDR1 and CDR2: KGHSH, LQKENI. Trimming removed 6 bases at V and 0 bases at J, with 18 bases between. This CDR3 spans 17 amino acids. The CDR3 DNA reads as TGTGCCAGCTCCCTACCATTCGGGTCCTACTCCTACAATGAGCAGTTCTTC. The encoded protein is CASSLPFGSYSYNEQFF.

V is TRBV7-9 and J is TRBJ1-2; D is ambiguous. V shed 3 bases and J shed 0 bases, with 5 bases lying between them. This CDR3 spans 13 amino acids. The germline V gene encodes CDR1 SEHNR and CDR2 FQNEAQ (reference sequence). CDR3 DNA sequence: TGTGCCAGCAGCTTCGGGGCTAACTATGGCTACACCTTC. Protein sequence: CASSFGANYGYTF.

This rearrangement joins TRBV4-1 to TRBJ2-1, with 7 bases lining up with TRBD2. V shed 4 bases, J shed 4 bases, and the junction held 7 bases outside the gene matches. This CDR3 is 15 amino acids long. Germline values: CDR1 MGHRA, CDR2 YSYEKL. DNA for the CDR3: TGCGCCAGCAGCCTTACCGGGACTACTTACAATGAGCAGTTCTTC. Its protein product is CASSLTGTTYNEQFF.

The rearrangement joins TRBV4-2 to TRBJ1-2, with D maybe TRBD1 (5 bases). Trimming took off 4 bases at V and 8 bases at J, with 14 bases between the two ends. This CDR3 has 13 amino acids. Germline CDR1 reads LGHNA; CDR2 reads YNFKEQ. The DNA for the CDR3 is TGTGCCAGCAGCCCCAGGGTTGGGTTCGGCTACACCTTC. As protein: CASSPRVGFGYTF.

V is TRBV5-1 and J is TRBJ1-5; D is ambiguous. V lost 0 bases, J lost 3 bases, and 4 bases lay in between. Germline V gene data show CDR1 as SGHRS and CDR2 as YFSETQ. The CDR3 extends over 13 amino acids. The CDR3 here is CASSLDVNQPQHF. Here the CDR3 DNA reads TGCGCCAGCAGCTTGGACGTCAATCAGCCCCAGCATTTT.

In nucleotides, the CDR3 is TGTGCCAGCAGCCAAGTTTACGGGGAATACGAGCAGTACTTC. Translating it yields CASSQVYGEYEQYF. The chain carries TRBV4-2 and TRBJ2-7; perhaps TRBD2 as D (5 bases). With 1 base removed from V and 4 bases from J, the gap between germline ends came to 11 bases. The germline gives CDR1 LGHNA, CDR2 YNFKEQ. This CDR3 region has 14 residues.

CDR3 nucleotide sequence: TGTGCCAGCACCAAAATAGGGGAAGATCAGCCCCAGCATTTT. Translating gives CASTKIGEDQPQHF. The chain combines TRBV6-1 with TRBJ1-5; tentative D call: TRBD1 (5 bases). CDR3 length equals 14 residues. V was trimmed by 7 bases and J by 5 bases, leaving 15 bases between them. CDR1 and CDR2 (germline): MNHNS, SASEGT.

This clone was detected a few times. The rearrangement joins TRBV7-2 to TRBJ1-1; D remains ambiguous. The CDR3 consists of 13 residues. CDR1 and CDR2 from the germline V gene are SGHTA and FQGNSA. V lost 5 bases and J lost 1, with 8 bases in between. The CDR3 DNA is TGTGCCAGCAGCGCAGACCAGAACACTGAAGCTTTCTTT. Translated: CASSADQNTEAFF.

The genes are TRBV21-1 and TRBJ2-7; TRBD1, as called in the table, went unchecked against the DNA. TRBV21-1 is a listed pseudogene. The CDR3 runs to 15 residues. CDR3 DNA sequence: TGTGCCAGCAGCAAAGAAGTGGGCACCACCTACGAGCAGTACTTC. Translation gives CASSKEVGTTYEQYF.

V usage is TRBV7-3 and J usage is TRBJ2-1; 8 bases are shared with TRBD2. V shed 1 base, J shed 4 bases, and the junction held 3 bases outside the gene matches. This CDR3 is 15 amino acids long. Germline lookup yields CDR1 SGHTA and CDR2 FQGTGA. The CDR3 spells CASSLRLATYNEQFF. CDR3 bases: TGTGCCAGCAGCTTAAGACTAGCGACTTACAATGAGCAGTTCTTC. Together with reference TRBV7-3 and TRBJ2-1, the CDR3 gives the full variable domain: GAGVSQTPSNKVTEKGKYVELRCDPISGHTALYWYRQSLGQGPEFLIYFQGTGAADDSGLPNDRFFAVRPEGSVSTLKIQRTERGDSAVYLCASSLRLATYNEQFFGPGTRLTVL.

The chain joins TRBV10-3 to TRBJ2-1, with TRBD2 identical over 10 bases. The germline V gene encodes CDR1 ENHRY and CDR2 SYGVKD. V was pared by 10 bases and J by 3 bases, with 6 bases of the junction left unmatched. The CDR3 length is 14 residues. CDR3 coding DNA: TGTGCCACCCTGGGACTAGCGAGCTACAATGAGCAGTTCTTC. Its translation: CATLGLASYNEQFF.

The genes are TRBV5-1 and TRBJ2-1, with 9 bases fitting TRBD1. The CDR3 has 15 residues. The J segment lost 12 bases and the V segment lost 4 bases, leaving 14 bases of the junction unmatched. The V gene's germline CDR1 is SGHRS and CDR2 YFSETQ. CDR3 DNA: TGCGCCAGCAGCCCGGGACAGGGTACGGGAGGAGTGCAGTTCTTC. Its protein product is CASSPGQGTGGVQFF.

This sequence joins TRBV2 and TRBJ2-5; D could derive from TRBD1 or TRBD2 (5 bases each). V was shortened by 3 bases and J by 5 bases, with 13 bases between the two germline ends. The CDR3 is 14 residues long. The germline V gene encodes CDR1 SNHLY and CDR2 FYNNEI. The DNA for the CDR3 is TGTGCCAGCAGTGAGATTACGGGGCGGGAGACCCAGTACTTC. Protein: CASSEITGRETQYF.

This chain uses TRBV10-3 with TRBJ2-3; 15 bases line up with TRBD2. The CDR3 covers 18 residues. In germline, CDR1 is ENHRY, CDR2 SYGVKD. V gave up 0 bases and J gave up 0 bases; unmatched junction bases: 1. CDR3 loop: CAISESGLAGGSTDTQYF. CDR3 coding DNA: TGTGCCATCAGTGAGTCGGGACTAGCGGGAGGCAGCACAGATACGCAGTATTTT.